This TCR beta chain comes out of a study of type 1 regulatory T cells. Across the study: An in vitro protocol generated T-allo10, a Tr1-enriched, alloantigen-specific CD4 T cell product.

For this clonotype: The target antigen is unknown.

Via MiXCR, TCRdb re-called the reads, giving one row per CDR3 protein. The data contain tens of thousands of distinct CDR3 sequences, around 77% of them singletons. Germline V gene lookup returns CDR1 SNHLY and CDR2 FYNNEI. With 8 bases clipped from V and 7 bases from J, the junction kept 15 bases outside the gene matches. The CDR3 has 15 residues. Sequencing was done on a sample of cultured T cells, either the whole culture or a sorted T cell fraction (not recorded which). Specified subset: Tr1-enriched cell product generated in vitro against host alloantigens. V gene TRBV2 combines with J gene TRBJ2-5, with 8 bases lining up with TRBD2. This TCR came from a human donor in good health. In nucleotides, the CDR3 is TGTGCCAGCGACCGCGCGGGGGGTCAACGGGGGACCCAGTACTTC. Its translation: CASDRAGGQRGTQYF.